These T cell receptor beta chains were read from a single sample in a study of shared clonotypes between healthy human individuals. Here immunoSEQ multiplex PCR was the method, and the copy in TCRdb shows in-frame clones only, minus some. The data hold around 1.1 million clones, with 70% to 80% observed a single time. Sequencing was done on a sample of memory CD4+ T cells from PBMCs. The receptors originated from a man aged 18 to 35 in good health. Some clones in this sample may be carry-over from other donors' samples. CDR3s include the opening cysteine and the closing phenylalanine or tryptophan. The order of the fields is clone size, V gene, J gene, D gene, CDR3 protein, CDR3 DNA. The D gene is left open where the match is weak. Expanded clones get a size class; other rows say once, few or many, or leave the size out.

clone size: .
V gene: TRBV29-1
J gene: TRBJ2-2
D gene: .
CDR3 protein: CSVERNTGELFF
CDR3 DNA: TGCAGCGTTGAAAGGAACACCGGGGAGCTGTTTTTT

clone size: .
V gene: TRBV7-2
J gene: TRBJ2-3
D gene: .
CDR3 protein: CASSLSPGTDTQYF
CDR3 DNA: TGTGCCAGCAGCTTAAGTCCAGGCACAGATACGCAGTATTTT

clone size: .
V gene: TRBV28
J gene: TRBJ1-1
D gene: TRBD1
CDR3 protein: CASSLPSGQGTEAFF
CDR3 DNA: TGTGCCAGCAGTCTCCCCTCAGGACAGGGCACTGAAGCTTTCTTT

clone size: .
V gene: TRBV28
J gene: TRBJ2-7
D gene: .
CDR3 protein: CASSPKPGYEQYF
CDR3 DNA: TGTGCCAGCAGTCCGAAACCAGGTTACGAGCAGTACTTC

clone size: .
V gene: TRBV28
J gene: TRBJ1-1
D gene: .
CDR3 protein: CASSLSDRKAFF
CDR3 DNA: TGTGCCAGCAGTTTATCCGACAGGAAAGCTTTCTTT

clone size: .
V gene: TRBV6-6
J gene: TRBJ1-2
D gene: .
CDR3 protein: CASSYSNGNGYTF
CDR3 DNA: TGTGCCAGCAGTTACTCGAACGGCAATGGCTACACCTTC

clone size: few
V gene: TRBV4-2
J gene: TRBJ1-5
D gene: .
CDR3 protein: CASSQDRDQPQHF
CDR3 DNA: TGTGCCAGCAGCCAAGATCGAGATCAGCCCCAGCATTTT

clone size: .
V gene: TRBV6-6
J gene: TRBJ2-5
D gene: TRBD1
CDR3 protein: CASTRDRVQETQYF
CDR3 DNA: TGTGCCAGCACGAGGGACAGGGTTCAAGAGACCCAGTACTTC

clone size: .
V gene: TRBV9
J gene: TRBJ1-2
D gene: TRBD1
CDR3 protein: CASSAGTGTAGYGYTF
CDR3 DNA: TGTGCCAGCAGCGCTGGGACCGGGACAGCGGGCTATGGCTACACCTTC

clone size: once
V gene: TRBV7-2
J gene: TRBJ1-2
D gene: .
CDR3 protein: CASSPRTGSNYGYTF
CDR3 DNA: TGTGCCAGCAGCCCTCGAACCGGGTCTAACTATGGCTACACCTTC

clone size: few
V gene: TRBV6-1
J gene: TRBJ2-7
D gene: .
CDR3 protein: CASSERLAKPYEQYF
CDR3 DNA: TGTGCCAGCAGTGAACGGCTAGCGAAGCCCTACGAGCAGTACTTC